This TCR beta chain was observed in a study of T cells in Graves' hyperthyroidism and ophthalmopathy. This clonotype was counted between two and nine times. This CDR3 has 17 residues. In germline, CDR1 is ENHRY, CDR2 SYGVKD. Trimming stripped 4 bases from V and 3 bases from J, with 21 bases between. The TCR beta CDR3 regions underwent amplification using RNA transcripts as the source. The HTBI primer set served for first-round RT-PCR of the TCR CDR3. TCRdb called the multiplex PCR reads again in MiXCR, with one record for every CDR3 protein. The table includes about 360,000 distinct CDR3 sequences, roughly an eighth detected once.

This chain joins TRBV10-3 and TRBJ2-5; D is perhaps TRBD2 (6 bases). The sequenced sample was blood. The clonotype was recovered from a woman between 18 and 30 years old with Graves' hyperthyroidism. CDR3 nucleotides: TGTGCCATCAGTGGGAGGGCCGGGGCAGAGAGTAAAGAGACCCAGTACTTC. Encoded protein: CAISGRAGAESKETQYF.